This is a list of T cell receptor beta chains from one sample in a study of T cells in tuberculosis. Here immunoSEQ multiplex PCR was the method, and the copy in TCRdb shows in-frame clones only, minus some. The data show 85,000 to 100,000 clones, roughly 93% seen once. Sequencing input: CD1b-GMM tetramer-negative cells sorted from PBMCs. The receptors here all came from an adult woman with latent tuberculosis. CDR3s leave out the opening cysteine and the closing phenylalanine or tryptophan.

V: TRBV7-2
J: TRBJ1-5
CDR3: ASSLARGSNQPQH

V: TRBV6-1
J: TRBJ1-1
CDR3: ASSERSQSGTGRGRSTEAF

V: TRBV29-1
J: TRBJ1-2
CDR3: SAGQGNYGYT

V: TRBV7-2
J: TRBJ2-2
CDR3: ASSAGTSGGPLTGELF

V: TRBV10-2
J: TRBJ2-1
CDR3: ASSSRGGTYNEQF

V: TRBV18
J: TRBJ2-3
CDR3: ASSPPSSGGSDTQY

V: TRBV5-6
J: TRBJ2-7
CDR3: ASSPDRDYEQY

V: TRBV5-4
J: TRBJ1-4
CDR3: ASSQGQGREKLF

V: TRBV27
J: TRBJ1-6
CDR3: ASSHSGTTIRNSPLH

V: TRBV5-4
J: TRBJ1-3
CDR3: ASSLDLNTIY

V: TRBV13
J: TRBJ1-1
CDR3: ASSLLGGVGAF

V: TRBV9
J: TRBJ2-2
CDR3: ASSALAGGLTGELF

V: TRBV7-6
J: TRBJ2-2
CDR3: ASSSGRGAGGELF

V: TRBV5-1
J: TRBJ2-5
CDR3: ASSTGDREETQY

V: TRBV30
J: TRBJ2-5
CDR3: AWSPGLVTQETQY

V: TRBV23-1
J: TRBJ2-1
CDR3: ASSPNFDGDRGYVCYNEQF

V: TRBV5-8
J: TRBJ1-3
CDR3: ASSPYRQVAIY

V: TRBV25-1
J: TRBJ1-4
CDR3: ASSERGLSTNEKLF

V: TRBV5-1
J: TRBJ2-1
CDR3: ASSYDTSSYNEQF

V: TRBV19
J: TRBJ1-5
CDR3: ASDRGDYSNQPQH

V: TRBV12-1
J: TRBJ2-7
CDR3: ASSFASSGGVPYEQY

V: TRBV5-1
J: -
CDR3: ASSQSGGVYEQY

V: TRBV5-4
J: TRBJ1-1
CDR3: ASTTGGLMGATTEAF

V: TRBV30
J: TRBJ1-5
CDR3: AWSLSKDQPQH

V: TRBV4-3
J: TRBJ2-3
CDR3: ASSQGPQDTQY

V: TRBV5-8
J: TRBJ1-1
CDR3: ASSLSGLTLYTEAF

V: TRBV19
J: TRBJ1-3
CDR3: ASSNRGPFTIY

V: TRBV5-5
J: TRBJ2-7
CDR3: ASSLGALSYEQY

V: TRBV6-5
J: TRBJ2-5
CDR3: ASSFQETETQY

V: TRBV6-4
J: TRBJ2-1
CDR3: ASSDEVGGNEQF

V: TRBV6-5
J: TRBJ1-2
CDR3: ASSYSVLTGGYT